These 27 T cell receptor beta chains originate from one sample sequenced in a study of T-cell reconstitution after alpha-beta-depleted transplantation in children. During its preparation, the TCRbeta library received unique molecular identifiers. One entry per CDR3 protein results from TCRdb running MiXCR on the PCR reads. The sample consists of tens of thousands of distinct CDR3 sequences, about a tenth of them appearing once. This material consisted of PBMCs, mostly from graft donor cells, taken 60 days after TCRalphabeta/CD19-depleted stem cell transplant. These receptors all stem from a male patient under 10 years old who had a stem cell transplant for chronic granulomatous disease, so the T cells may come from the graft donor.

V is TRBV6-4 and J is TRBJ2-2; tentatively, D is TRBD1 or TRBD2 (6 bases each). This CDR3 is built from 14 residues. V lost 6 bases and J 5 bases, leaving 13 bases between the germline ends. From germline, CDR1 is MRHNA and CDR2 SNTAGT. CDR3 in amino acids: CASSTGGGTGELFF. The DNA of the CDR3 is TGTGCCAGCAGCACAGGAGGGGGTACCGGGGAGCTGTTTTTT.

This clonotype has a handful of counts. The V gene is TRBV18, the J gene TRBJ2-3, with TRBD1 identical over 12 bases. The CDR3 covers 16 residues. The germline V gene has CDR1 KGHSH and CDR2 LQKENI. Germline trimming cut 3 bases from V and 5 bases from J; bases unmatched to any gene: 6. The CDR3 DNA sequence: TGTGCCAGCTCACCCGGGACAGGGGGCTCGGGAGATACGCAGTATTTT. Translating it yields CASSPGTGGSGDTQYF.

This clonotype was picked up many times. This chain links TRBV5-6 with TRBJ2-2; 7 bases align to TRBD1. Trimming took 0 bases from V and 7 from J; bases not matched to a gene: 0. The germline V gene has CDR1 SGHDT and CDR2 YYEEEE. The CDR3 extends over 13 amino acids. For the CDR3, the DNA is TGTGCCAGCAGCTTGGCAGGGGGCGGGGAGCTGTTTTTT. Residues: CASSLAGGGELFF.

The chain employs TRBV21-1 and TRBJ2-5; the table's D call, TRBD1, has no DNA check behind it. TRBV21-1 is flagged as a pseudogene. There are 15 residues in the CDR3. This chain's CDR3 is CASSSYRQGGKTQYF. CDR3 in DNA: TGTGCCAGCAGTTCATATCGACAGGGTGGAAAGACCCAGTACTTC.

This clonotype showed up just a few times. This rearrangement joins TRBV11-3 to TRBJ2-2; perhaps TRBD1 as D (6 bases). Trimming took 4 bases from V and 4 from J, leaving 16 bases between them. The CDR3 is 16 amino acids. In germline, CDR1 is SGHNT, CDR2 YENEEA. The CDR3 bases are TGTGCCAGCAGCTCCCCCCAGGGGTATGGCACCGGGGAGCTGTTTTTT. Protein: CASSSPQGYGTGELFF.

This clonotype occurred many times. The chain links TRBV7-9 to TRBJ2-2; D call uncertain. The CDR3 has 11 amino acids. Looked up from germline, CDR1 is SEHNR and CDR2 is FQNEAQ (reference sequence). Trimming stripped 7 bases from V and 5 bases from J, with 5 bases between. The CDR3 here is CASTQTGELFF. DNA for the CDR3: TGTGCCAGCACCCAAACCGGGGAGCTGTTTTTT.

In this sample, this clonotype turned up many times. The chain carries TRBV6-2 or TRBV6-3 and TRBJ2-1; 9 nucleotides agree with TRBD2. The CDR3 extends over 15 amino acids. The germline CDR1 and CDR2 sequences are MNHEY and SVGEGT. The J segment lost 5 bases and the V segment lost 2 bases, leaving 4 bases of the junction unmatched. CDR3 residues: CASSYKREVHNEQFF. The CDR3 DNA sequence: TGTGCCAGCAGTTACAAGCGGGAGGTCCACAATGAGCAGTTCTTC.

This clonotype was seen a few times. The V call is TRBV7-3, the J call TRBJ2-3; 10 bases are a match to TRBD2. Trimming cost V 3 bases and J 4 bases; bases outside gene matches: 4. Germline V gene sequence: CDR1 SGHTA, CDR2 FQGTGA. This CDR3 has 15 residues. The CDR3 DNA sequence: TGTGCCAGCAGCTTGCTAGCGGGAGCTGCAGATACGCAGTATTTT. Amino acid sequence: CASSLLAGAADTQYF.

This chain joins TRBV5-5 and TRBJ2-3; 8 nucleotides align to TRBD1. V dropped 4 bases and J dropped 2; count of bases not matched to a gene: 9. This CDR3 comprises 16 residues. CDR1 and CDR2 from the germline V gene are SGHKS and YYEKEE (reference sequence). The CDR3 DNA follows: TGTGCCAGCAGCCTACGTGCGGGACAGGACACAGATACGCAGTATTTT. This sequence encodes CASSLRAGQDTDTQYF.

This sequence joins TRBV9 and TRBJ2-3, with TRBD1 matching over 7 bases. J was trimmed by 3 bases and V by 4 bases; bases with no gene match: 5. Germline V CDR1 and CDR2: SGDLS, YYNGEE. CDR3 size: 14 residues. As DNA, the CDR3 is TGTGCCAGCAGCCCCCGACAGGGAACAGATACGCAGTATTTT. This codes for CASSPRQGTDTQYF.

The rearrangement links TRBV5-1 to TRBJ2-1; D unresolved. This CDR3 is built from 17 residues. Deletions cut 2 bases from V and 6 bases from J, with 21 bases between. Germline assignment: CDR1 SGHRS and CDR2 YFSETQ. The CDR3 sequence: CASSLTSRPPVVNEQFF. For the CDR3, the DNA is TGCGCCAGCAGCTTAACTTCCAGGCCCCCCGTTGTCAATGAGCAGTTCTTC.

This clonotype occurred many times. The V call is TRBV6-1, the J call TRBJ2-7, with 7 bases fitting TRBD2. The CDR3 runs 15 residues. Unmatched junction bases numbered 7, after V lost 4 bases and J lost 1 base. Germline V lookup: CDR1 MNHNS, CDR2 SASEGT. The CDR3, as DNA: TGTGCCAGCAGTGCTGGCGGGAGCCTATCCTACGAGCAGTACTTC. It yields the protein CASSAGGSLSYEQYF.

This clonotype has at least ten counts. The rearrangement links TRBV18 to TRBJ2-2; 7 bases agree with TRBD2. The CDR3 has 14 amino acids. Germline V gene lookup returns CDR1 KGHSH and CDR2 LQKENI. The V segment lost 0 bases and the J segment 6 bases; nucleotides outside the gene matches: 1. CDR3 sequence reads: CASSPPGRAGELFF. CDR3 DNA sequence: TGTGCCAGCTCACCACCAGGGAGGGCCGGGGAGCTGTTTTTT. Variable domain in full (rest from reference TRBV18 and TRBJ2-2): NAGVMQNPRHLVRRRGQEARLRCSPMKGHSHVYWYRQLPEEGLKFMVYLQKENIIDESGMPKERFSAEFPKEGPSILRIQQVVRGDSAAYFCASSPPGRAGELFFGEGSRLTVL.

This clonotype was detected ten times or more. The V call is TRBV3-1, the J call TRBJ1-4; possible D gene TRBD1, 5 bases. CDR1 and CDR2 from the germline V gene are LGHDT and YNNKEL (reference sequence). V gave up 4 bases and J gave up 8 bases, with 8 bases separating them. This CDR3 is 12 amino acids long. In nucleotides, the CDR3 is TGTGCCAGCAGCCTCGGGACGGAAAAACTGTTTTTT. As protein: CASSLGTEKLFF.

This clonotype occurred many times. The chain links TRBV20-1 to TRBJ2-3; 7 bases are shared with TRBD2. Germline V gene lookup returns CDR1 DFQATT and CDR2 SNEGSKA (reference sequence). The CDR3 sequence is 14 residues long. J was trimmed by 4 bases and V by 6 bases; bases with no gene match: 10. CDR3 coding DNA: TGCAGTGCAAACTGGCGGGAGAGGGCAGATACGCAGTATTTT. It is translated as CSANWRERADTQYF.

This clonotype was seen at least ten times. This chain uses TRBV11-3 with TRBJ2-1; the D gene is possibly TRBD1 (5 bases). The ends were cut back, 5 bases at V and 5 bases at J, with 10 bases in the middle. Germline CDR1 is SGHNT and CDR2 is YENEEA. The CDR3 length is 13 residues. CDR3 bases: TGTGCCAGCAGCCAACGGACAAACAATGAGCAGTTCTTC. This translates into CASSQRTNNEQFF.

This clonotype has at least ten counts. V usage is TRBV21-1 and J usage is TRBJ1-6; whether TRBD1, the table's D call, matches the DNA was not checked. TRBV21-1 represents a pseudogene. This CDR3 contains 16 residues. The chain's CDR3 is CASSNPSGDRYSPLHF. Written as DNA, the CDR3 is TGTGCCAGCAGCAATCCCTCGGGGGACAGGTATTCACCCCTCCACTTT.

This clonotype was recorded many times. This sequence joins TRBV28 and TRBJ2-7; 7 positions match TRBD1. CDR3 length equals 15 residues. Germline CDR1 MDHEN, CDR2 SYDVKM. V trimming: 3 bases; J trimming: 3 bases; junction bases outside the gene matches: 8. The CDR3 DNA sequence: TGTGCCAGCAGTTTGTCCGGGACAGACGTCTACGAGCAGTACTTC. Translation gives CASSLSGTDVYEQYF.

The genes are TRBV28 and TRBJ2-7, with a possible D match to TRBD2 (6 bases). From germline, CDR1 is MDHEN and CDR2 SYDVKM. CDR3 length equals 16 residues. Trimming cost V 4 bases and J 1 base, with 17 bases left between them. The CDR3 bases are TGTGCCAGCAGTTCCACGACTAGAGCTTGGTCCTACGAGCAGTACTTC. This gives the protein CASSSTTRAWSYEQYF.

This clonotype was recorded many times. J is TRBJ2-1 and V is TRBV20-1; weak D call: TRBD2 (6 bases). Germline lookup yields CDR1 DFQATT and CDR2 SNEGSKA (reference sequence). The CDR3 totals 15 residues. The V and J ends lost 3 bases and 1 base respectively, with 13 bases between them. The CDR3 DNA sequence: TGCAGTGCTAGTACCGGGAGCGGTTCCTACAATGAGCAGTTCTTC. Translation: CSASTGSGSYNEQFF.

In this sample, this clonotype turned up many times. The chain uses TRBV7-9 and TRBJ1-1; D is uncertain. Germline loops: CDR1 SEHNR, CDR2 FQNEAQ (reference sequence). The CDR3 contains 12 residues. With 2 bases removed from V and 4 bases from J, the gap between germline ends came to 5 bases. The CDR3 DNA reads as TGTGCCAGCAGCTTATGGGGCACTGAAGCTTTCTTT. Translated, it gives CASSLWGTEAFF.

The V call is TRBV28, the J call TRBJ2-2; no definite D call. Trimming stripped 7 bases from V and 6 bases from J, with 15 bases between. Germline V gene sequence: CDR1 MDHEN, CDR2 SYDVKM. This CDR3 spans 14 amino acids. The DNA of the CDR3 is TGTGCCAGCACCCATCAGGTTGGAGCCGGGGAGCTGTTTTTT. As protein: CASTHQVGAGELFF.

About this clonotype: A read error may explain this, as a much larger clone is one base away. The chain couples TRBV20-1 to TRBJ2-7; 9 bases match TRBD1. This CDR3 is 14 amino acids long. Germline V gene data show CDR1 as DFQATT and CDR2 as SNEGSKA (reference sequence). The CDR3 region has the DNA TGCAGTGCTAGAGGACAGGGGGGTCCCTACAAGCAGTACTTC. Protein product: CSARGQGGPYKQYF.

Of note for this clonotype: One base away lies a much larger clone, so this may be a sequencing read error. This chain joins TRBV5-1 and TRBJ2-7; 12 positions agree with TRBD2. The CDR3 runs 14 residues. Germline CDR1 and CDR2: SGHRS and YFSETQ. The chain's CDR3 is CPSKGLAGAYEQYF. CDR3 DNA: TGCCCCAGCAAGGGACTAGCGGGCGCCTACGAGCAGTACTTC.

The table lists this clonotype with many counts. This chain links TRBV30 with TRBJ2-6; the D gene is possibly TRBD1 (6 bases). CDR1 is GTSNPN and CDR2 is SVGIG in the germline V gene (reference sequence). The CDR3 is 14 amino acids. Trimming left V 2 bases short and J 2 bases short, with 7 bases between. The CDR3 region has the DNA TGTGCCTGGAGTTCAGGGGCTGGGGCCAACGTCCTGACTTTC. It is translated as CAWSSGAGANVLTF.

The V call is TRBV19, the J call TRBJ2-1, with D perhaps TRBD1 or TRBD2 (6 bases each). The CDR3 extends over 14 amino acids. The germline CDR1 and CDR2 sequences are LNHDA and SQIVND (reference sequence). V lost 7 bases and J 7 bases, leaving 17 bases between the germline ends. CDR3 DNA: TGTGCCAGTACGGGCCGGGGGCCAACAAATGAGCAGTTCTTC. Translating it yields CASTGRGPTNEQFF.

This clonotype was recorded at least ten times. CDR3: CSAGSGSSSRLTHEQYF. CDR3 nucleotide sequence: TGCAGTGCTGGTAGCGGGAGTTCTTCGCGTTTGACCCACGAGCAGTACTTC. The genes are TRBV20-1 and TRBJ2-7; 9 nucleotides agree with TRBD2. With V trimmed by 5 bases and J by 5 bases, 19 bases remained unmatched. Germline V gene data show CDR1 as DFQATT and CDR2 as SNEGSKA (reference sequence). The CDR3 is 17 residues long.